The 18 T cell receptor beta chains below all came from one sample that was sequenced in a study of cytomegalovirus exposure and HLA in healthy donors. Primers included in the PCR were 60 Vbeta and 13 Jbeta primers. Clones were read by immunoSEQ multiplex PCR, and TCRdb kept only the in-frame ones, dropping some. The data show about 150,000 clones, 80% to 90% seen once. The sequenced sample was PBMCs. Receptors originate from a woman aged 40-49 years in good health and CMV-seropositive.

V and J are TRBV29-1 and TRBJ2-7; 7 nucleotides line up with TRBD1. The CDR3 is made up of 13 amino acids. In germline, CDR1 is SQVTM, CDR2 ANQGSEA. The V segment lost 7 bases and the J segment 1 base; nucleotides outside the gene matches: 7. The CDR3 DNA follows: TGCAGCGCGTCGGGACAGCAGTCCTACGAGCAGTACTTC. This sequence encodes CSASGQQSYEQYF.

V gene TRBV6-5 combines with J gene TRBJ1-4; possible D gene TRBD1, 5 bases. Germline loops: CDR1 MNHEY, CDR2 SVGAGI. V lost 2 bases and J 8 bases, leaving 15 bases between the germline ends. The CDR3 consists of 15 residues. The CDR3 spells CASSYGQPQGEKLFF. CDR3 coding DNA: TGTGCCAGCAGTTACGGCCAGCCTCAGGGCGAAAAACTGTTTTTT.

V usage is TRBV30 and J usage is TRBJ1-4, with D unclear. There are 13 residues in the CDR3. Trimming cost V 2 bases and J 3 bases, with 7 bases left between them. CDR1 and CDR2 from the germline V gene are GTSNPN and SVGIG (reference sequence). The CDR3, as DNA: TGTGCCTGGAGTTCCCAGTCTAATGAAAAACTGTTTTTT. This gives the protein CAWSSQSNEKLFF.

Comment on this clone: Other DNA sequences in this specimen translate into the identical CDR3. The V gene is TRBV15, the J gene TRBJ1-2, with a weak D call TRBD1 (5 bases). With 0 bases removed from V and 8 bases from J, the gap between germline ends came to 10 bases. CDR1 is LNHNV and CDR2 is YYDKDF in the germline V gene (reference sequence). This CDR3 has 13 amino acids. The CDR3 DNA sequence: TGTGCCACCAGCAGAGATCCGGGGGACGGCTACACCTTC. As protein: CATSRDPGDGYTF.

This clone was seen once. This rearrangement joins TRBV7-2 to TRBJ1-2; 9 bases are a match to TRBD1. The CDR3 length is 13 residues. Germline loops: CDR1 SGHTA, CDR2 FQGNSA. Germline trimming cut 5 bases from V and 7 bases from J; bases unmatched to any gene: 5. Here the CDR3 DNA reads TGTGCCAGCAGCCCGGACAGGGGCTCTGGCTACACCTTC. Amino acids: CASSPDRGSGYTF.

The V and J genes are TRBV18 and TRBJ2-1; 10 bases are a match to TRBD2. The germline V gene has CDR1 KGHSH and CDR2 LQKENI. V dropped 3 bases and J dropped 4; count of bases not matched to a gene: 3. The CDR3 contains 15 residues. The CDR3 region is CASSPKLAGYNEQFF. CDR3 nucleotide sequence: TGTGCCAGCTCACCCAAACTAGCGGGATACAATGAGCAGTTCTTC. Using reference TRBV18 and TRBJ2-1 for the parts outside the CDR3, the full variable domain is NAGVMQNPRHLVRRRGQEARLRCSPMKGHSHVYWYRQLPEEGLKFMVYLQKENIIDESGMPKERFSAEFPKEGPSILRIQQVVRGDSAAYFCASSPKLAGYNEQFFGPGTRLTVL.

The chain recombines TRBV19 with TRBJ1-1; TRBD1 agrees at 9 bases. CDR1 is LNHDA, CDR2 SQIVND, per germline (reference sequence). The CDR3 totals 13 residues. V shed 7 bases and J 12 bases; nucleotides not matched to a gene: 12. The CDR3: CASTPSGTGISFF. The CDR3 nucleotides are TGTGCCAGTACCCCATCCGGGACAGGGATTTCTTTCTTT.

This chain uses TRBV18 with TRBJ2-1; 9 bases line up with TRBD1. The CDR3 consists of 15 residues. The J segment lost 7 bases and the V segment lost 5 bases, leaving 9 bases of the junction unmatched. CDR1 KGHSH and CDR2 LQKENI come from the germline V gene. Written as DNA, the CDR3 is TGTGCCAGCTCAGGGGACAGGGCGGGGTTGAATGAGCAGTTCTTC. Translating gives CASSGDRAGLNEQFF.

The V gene is TRBV30, the J gene TRBJ2-7, with TRBD2 matching over 8 bases. The CDR3 consists of 11 residues. Germline V gene data show CDR1 as GTSNPN and CDR2 as SVGIG (reference sequence). V trimming: 7 bases; J trimming: 4 bases; junction bases outside the gene matches: 3. The CDR3 is CASGGAYEQYF. For the CDR3, the DNA is TGTGCCTCCGGGGGGGCGTACGAGCAGTACTTC.

The chain combines TRBV2 with TRBJ2-7; a weak D match, TRBD1 (6 bases). CDR3 length: 15 residues. Trimming took off 6 bases at V and 5 bases at J, with 20 bases between the two ends. CDR1 is SNHLY, CDR2 FYNNEI, per germline. CDR3 nucleotides: TGTGCCAGCAGGGAACACAGGGTGGGTTTGCACGAGCAGTACTTC. Its protein product is CASREHRVGLHEQYF.

V is TRBV4-3 and J is TRBJ1-2; D unresolved. The CDR3 has 14 residues. The germline V gene encodes CDR1 LGHNA and CDR2 YSLEER. The ends were cut back, 1 base at V and 8 bases at J, with 14 bases in the middle. The CDR3 is CASSQVLSGGGYTF. The CDR3 nucleotides are TGCGCCAGCAGCCAAGTACTATCGGGAGGCGGCTACACCTTC.

The rearrangement uses TRBV28 and TRBJ2-3; possible D gene TRBD1, 6 bases. V dropped 5 bases and J dropped 2 bases, with 20 bases sitting between them. Germline V gives CDR1 MDHEN, CDR2 SYDVKM. The CDR3 is 17 residues long. CDR3 bases: TGTGCCAGCAGTCCCTCATATGGACAGCACTCCACAGATACGCAGTATTTT. This gives the protein CASSPSYGQHSTDTQYF. The full variable domain, its missing parts supplied by reference TRBV28 and TRBJ2-3, is DVKVTQSSRYLVKRTGEKVFLECVQDMDHENMFWYRQDPGLGLRLIYFSYDVKMKEKGDIPEGYSVSREKKERFSLILESASTNQTSMYLCASSPSYGQHSTDTQYFGPGTRLTVL.

The genes are TRBV5-4 and TRBJ2-3; TRBD2 aligns across 9 bases. This CDR3 comprises 15 residues. CDR1 and CDR2 from the germline V gene are SGHNT and YYREEE (reference sequence). J was trimmed by 4 bases and V by 2 bases; bases with no gene match: 5. This CDR3 is CASSFGSGRSDTQYF. DNA for the CDR3: TGTGCCAGCAGCTTTGGTAGCGGGAGATCAGATACGCAGTATTTT.

The chain uses TRBV6-1 and TRBJ2-7; TRBD1 aligns across 11 bases. The germline V gene has CDR1 MNHNS and CDR2 SASEGT. The CDR3 has 16 residues. V shed 5 bases, J shed 0 bases, and the junction held 6 bases outside the gene matches. The CDR3 reads CASSKGQGASSYEQYF. CDR3 DNA: TGTGCCAGCAGTAAAGGACAGGGGGCGAGCTCCTACGAGCAGTACTTC.

This chain links TRBV9 with TRBJ1-2, with 8 bases that match TRBD1. The CDR3 loop spans 15 amino acids. The V gene's germline CDR1 is SGDLS and CDR2 YYNGEE. The trim removed 0 bases at V and 4 bases at J, leaving 5 bases unmatched. This CDR3 is CASSVVSQGAYGYTF. In DNA, the CDR3 is TGTGCCAGCAGCGTAGTTTCGCAGGGGGCCTATGGCTACACCTTC.

This clone was picked up a small number of times. The chain is built from TRBV13 and TRBJ1-2; 7 positions agree with TRBD1. Germline assignment: CDR1 PRHDT and CDR2 FYEKMQ (reference sequence). V was pared by 7 bases and J by 4 bases, with 12 bases of the junction left unmatched. CDR3 length equals 15 residues. The CDR3 coding sequence is TGTGCCAGCACAACGGACAGGTGGGGTCCCTATGGCTACACCTTC. Its protein product is CASTTDRWGPYGYTF. Complete variable domain (other parts from reference TRBV13 and TRBJ1-2): AAGVIQSPRHLIKEKRETATLKCYPIPRHDTVYWYQQGPGQDPQFLISFYEKMQSDKGSIPDRFSAQQFSDYHSELNMSSLELGDSALYFCASTTDRWGPYGYTFGSGTRLTVV.

J is TRBJ1-3 and V is TRBV27, with TRBD1 matching 7 bases. J lost 2 bases, V lost 3 bases, and 13 bases had no gene match. The CDR3 sequence is 18 residues long. From germline, CDR1 is MNHEY and CDR2 SMNVEV (reference sequence). The CDR3 DNA reads as TGTGCCAGCAGTTTCCGGGGCTACCCGACAGGGACTGGAAACACCATATATTTT. It translates to CASSFRGYPTGTGNTIYF.

The V gene is TRBV6-5, the J gene TRBJ2-1; TRBD1 aligns across 9 bases. Germline V gives CDR1 MNHEY, CDR2 SVGAGI. The CDR3 totals 12 residues. The V and J ends lost 6 bases and 10 bases, in that order; junction bases with no gene match: 4. CDR3 region: CASSLDRGEQFF. CDR3 sequence (DNA): TGTGCCAGCAGCTTGGACAGGGGAGAGCAGTTCTTC.